These T cell receptor beta chains were read from a single sample in a study of blood T cell repertoires in COVID-19. Profiled with immunoSEQ multiplex PCR; TCRdb holds only in-frame clones, not every one. The repertoire includes around 250,000 clones, approximately 85% of them detected once, and less than 2.5% sits in the top ten. The sequenced sample consisted of PBMCs or T cells enriched from blood (not recorded which). All receptors come from a woman between 50 and 59 years old who had recovered from COVID-19. The CDR3 runs from the conserved cysteine through the conserved F or W. A D gene is named only where the DNA matches it firmly. Where a row states a size, it is once, few, many or the class of an expanded clone; other rows omit it.

CDR3	DNA	D	V	J	size
CACSGVTEAFF	TGTGCCTGTTCAGGGGTCACTGAAGCTTTCTTT	-	TRBV30	TRBJ1-1	-
CASTEGRTGDLYEQYF	TGTGCCAGTACCGAAGGCCGGACAGGGGACCTCTACGAGCAGTACTTC	TRBD1	TRBV19	TRBJ2-7	-
CAHRQGASTGELFF	TGTGCCCACCGGCAGGGGGCTAGCACCGGGGAGCTGTTTTTT	TRBD1	TRBV6-5	TRBJ2-2	-
CASSFTGAGNTIYF	TGTGCCAGCAGTTTCACAGGAGCTGGAAACACCATATATTTT	-	TRBV28	TRBJ1-3	once
CASSLGLAGVRYNEQFF	TGTGCCAGCAGCTTGGGACTAGCGGGAGTTCGGTACAATGAGCAGTTCTTC	TRBD2	TRBV7-6	TRBJ2-1	-
CASSQVAISGNTIYF	TGCGCCAGCAGCCAAGTTGCTATCTCTGGAAACACCATATATTTT	-	TRBV4-1	TRBJ1-3	-
CASRPSRDRAEKLFF	TGTGCCAGCAGACCATCTCGGGACAGGGCTGAAAAACTGTTTTTT	TRBD1	TRBV28	TRBJ1-4	-
CASSLGDGSNYGYTF	TGTGCCAGCAGCTTGGGTGACGGGTCCAACTATGGCTACACCTTC	-	TRBV5-6	TRBJ1-2	few
CSVDGYRDDEQFF	TGCAGCGTTGATGGATACAGGGACGATGAGCAGTTCTTC	-	TRBV29-1	TRBJ2-1	few
CSVGRTGENIQYF	TGCAGCGTCGGACGGACAGGCGAAAACATTCAGTACTTC	TRBD1	TRBV29-1	TRBJ2-4	few
CASSFWGGNEQYF	TGTGCCAGCAGCTTTTGGGGAGGGAACGAGCAGTACTTC	TRBD2	TRBV5-5	TRBJ2-7	-
CASSPTSGSRNEQFF	TGCGCCAGCAGCCCAACTAGCGGGTCAAGAAATGAGCAGTTCTTC	TRBD2	TRBV5-1	TRBJ2-1	few
CASSPSPTSGGTGELFF	TGTGCCAGCAGCCCCAGCCCAACTAGCGGAGGAACCGGGGAGCTGTTTTTT	TRBD2	TRBV7-6	TRBJ2-2	-
CASSSTANYGYTF	TGTGCCAGCAGTTCGACAGCAAACTATGGCTACACCTTC	-	TRBV28	TRBJ1-2	-
CASSQSVPRGYTF	TGCGCCAGCAGTCAATCTGTCCCCCGGGGCTACACCTTC	-	TRBV23-1	TRBJ1-2	few
CASSRPGQGTTGELFF	TGTGCCAGCAGTCGGCCGGGACAGGGTACAACCGGGGAGCTGTTTTTT	TRBD1	TRBV25-1	TRBJ2-2	-
CAIRKSQGGETQYF	TGTGCCATCAGGAAGTCACAGGGGGGCGAGACCCAGTACTTC	TRBD1	TRBV10-3	TRBJ2-5	-
CASRFGQGEPLPAVPLHF	TGTGCAAGTCGCTTCGGACAGGGGGAACCTCTCCCCGCAGTTCCCCTCCACTTT	-	TRBV12-2	TRBJ1-6	-
CASSRLTSGSSYEQYF	TGTGCCAGCTCACGACTTACTAGCGGAAGCTCCTACGAGCAGTACTTC	TRBD2	TRBV18	TRBJ2-7	-
CASSTRTREGEQYF	TGTGCCAGCAGTACCCGGACGCGGGAGGGCGAGCAGTACTTC	TRBD2	TRBV28	TRBJ2-7	once
CASSLGVTGYEQYF	TGTGCCAGCAGCTTGGGGGTCACGGGTTACGAGCAGTACTTC	-	TRBV5-4	TRBJ2-7	-
CSVVGSYYEQYF	TGCAGCGTTGTCGGTAGCTACTACGAGCAGTACTTC	-	TRBV29-1	TRBJ2-7	-
CASSVGLTGELFF	TGTGCCAGCAGCGTAGGACTCACCGGGGAGCTGTTTTTT	-	TRBV9	TRBJ2-2	-
CASSLDMRQYF	TGTGCCAGCAGCCTAGACATGCGGCAGTACTTC	-	TRBV3-1/TRBV3-2	TRBJ2-7	-
CASSQVAGRGSNSPLHF	TGTGCCAGCAGCCAAGTAGCAGGCAGGGGCAGTAATTCACCCCTCCACTTT	-	TRBV3-1/TRBV3-2	TRBJ1-6	-
CASSTRGRTSAYNEQFF	TGTGCCAGCAGCACACGTGGCCGGACTAGCGCGTACAATGAGCAGTTCTTC	TRBD2	TRBV28	TRBJ2-1	-
CASSLTSVNTEAFF	TGTGCCAGCAGCTTGACCTCAGTGAACACTGAAGCTTTCTTT	-	TRBV5-4	TRBJ1-1	-